These 26 T cell receptor beta chains were all obtained from the same sample, sequenced in a study of Graves' ophthalmopathy and Graves' hyperthyroidism. Using RNA transcripts, the TCR beta CDR3 regions were amplified. HTBI-primed first-round RT-PCR preceded second-round multiplex PCR. TCRdb fed the multiplex PCR reads into MiXCR, producing one record per CDR3 protein. The repertoire holds 300,000 to 400,000 distinct CDR3 sequences, about a sixth seen once, with 10% to 15% in the top ten. Input material: peripheral blood. These receptors all come from an adult man with Graves' ophthalmopathy.

This clonotype appeared many times. This rearrangement joins TRBV7-2 to TRBJ1-1; D might be TRBD1 (5 bases). Germline loops: CDR1 SGHTA, CDR2 FQGNSA. V was shortened by 2 bases and J by 0 bases, with 10 bases between the two germline ends. The CDR3 contains 15 residues. CDR3: CASSLNTQVNTEAFF. CDR3 in DNA: TGTGCCAGCAGCTTAAATACACAGGTGAACACTGAAGCTTTCTTT. The full variable domain, completed using reference TRBV7-2 and TRBJ1-1, is GAGVSQSPSNKVTEKGKDVELRCDPISGHTALYWYRQSLGQGLEFLIYFQGNSAPDKSGLPSDRFSAERTGGSVSTLTIQRTQQEDSAVYLCASSLNTQVNTEAFFGQGTRLTVV.

This clonotype has at least ten counts. V is TRBV27 and J is TRBJ2-7; 8 positions agree with TRBD2. The CDR3 spans 14 residues. V was clipped by 6 bases and J by 6 bases; unmatched bases: 10. Germline V lookup: CDR1 MNHEY, CDR2 SMNVEV (reference sequence). CDR3 DNA: TGTGCCAGCAGACCGGGACTAGGGGCCACCGAGCAGTACTTC. Its protein is CASRPGLGATEQYF.

Only a few counts were recorded for this clonotype. The rearrangement links TRBV20-1 to TRBJ1-1; 10 bases agree with TRBD1. Germline V gives CDR1 DFQATT, CDR2 SNEGSKA (reference sequence). The CDR3 extends over 15 amino acids. V lost 6 bases, J lost 3 bases, and 10 bases stayed unmatched. CDR3 residues: CSAQNAGQGHTEAFF. DNA of the CDR3: TGCAGTGCCCAAAACGCGGGACAGGGGCACACTGAAGCTTTCTTT.

This clonotype was recorded at least ten times. The V call is TRBV28, the J call TRBJ2-2, with D unresolved. The CDR3 is 15 amino acids. V lost 1 base to trimming and J lost 4 bases, with 10 bases between them. CDR1 is MDHEN, CDR2 SYDVKM, per germline. The CDR3 bases are TGTGCCAGCAGTTTATTCGTCAGTGCCACCGGGGAGCTGTTTTTT. As protein: CASSLFVSATGELFF.

At least ten counts were recorded for this clonotype. The chain uses TRBV4-2 and TRBJ2-5, with TRBD2 identical over 7 bases. Losses at the gene ends were 0 bases for V and 0 bases for J; bases not matched to a gene: 10. Per the germline V gene, CDR1 is LGHNA and CDR2 is YNFKEQ. The CDR3 loop spans 18 amino acids. The CDR3 loop is CASSQERGSGTDQETQYF. As DNA, the CDR3 is TGTGCCAGCAGCCAAGAAAGGGGAAGCGGGACCGACCAAGAGACCCAGTACTTC.

This clonotype was picked up a small number of times. The V and J genes are TRBV20-1 and TRBJ2-4; 10 bases line up with TRBD1. Unmatched junction bases numbered 4, after V lost 5 bases and J lost 9 bases. From germline, CDR1 is DFQATT and CDR2 SNEGSKA (reference sequence). The CDR3 extends over 12 amino acids. Here the CDR3 DNA reads TGCAGTGCTTCCGGGACAGGGGCCATTCAGTACTTC. This translates into CSASGTGAIQYF.

This clonotype was recorded many times. This rearrangement joins TRBV6-2 or TRBV6-3 to TRBJ1-2; D is perhaps TRBD1 (5 bases). V lost 6 bases and J lost 4, with 6 bases in between. CDR3 length: 11 amino acids. Germline V gene lookup returns CDR1 MNHEY and CDR2 SVGEGT. The CDR3 DNA sequence: TGTGCCAGCAGCGACAGCTATGGCTACACCTTC. It translates to CASSDSYGYTF.

This clonotype appeared a few times. This rearrangement joins TRBV30 to TRBJ1-3, with D possibly being TRBD1 (6 bases). Germline CDR1 reads GTSNPN; CDR2 reads SVGIG (reference sequence). Trimming took off 4 bases at V and 2 bases at J, with 12 bases between the two ends. The CDR3 is 14 amino acids. The CDR3 spells CAWNGQTPGNTIYF. The DNA of the CDR3 is TGTGCCTGGAACGGACAGACCCCTGGAAACACCATATATTTT.

In this sample, this clonotype turned up a few times. This chain links TRBV11-2 with TRBJ2-7; 7 nucleotides align to TRBD1. Losses at the gene ends were 2 bases for V and 0 bases for J; bases not matched to a gene: 10. CDR1 and CDR2 (germline): SGHAT, FQNNGV. This CDR3 has 17 residues. The CDR3, as DNA: TGTGCCAGCAGCTTAATGCCACAGGGGACCAGCTCCTACGAGCAGTACTTC. It is translated as CASSLMPQGTSSYEQYF.

The DNA of the CDR3 is TGTGCCAGCATAAATCAGGGGGCCGGGCTGGACACTGAAGCTTTCTTT. It translates to CASINQGAGLDTEAFF. The J gene is TRBJ1-1, the V gene TRBV28; 8 nucleotides match TRBD1. This CDR3 region has 16 residues. V was pared by 7 bases and J by 3 bases, with 13 bases of the junction left unmatched. In germline, CDR1 is MDHEN, CDR2 SYDVKM.

This chain connects TRBV28 to TRBJ2-7; 8 bases line up with TRBD1. This CDR3 contains 15 residues. From germline, CDR1 is MDHEN and CDR2 SYDVKM. After removal of 8 bases from V and 7 bases from J, the junction contained 16 bases not matched to a gene. DNA for the CDR3: TGTGCCAGCGGACGGAAGGACAGGGACTTGGATGAGCAGTACTTC. Translating gives CASGRKDRDLDEQYF.

This clonotype was counted ten times or more. The chain uses TRBV7-3 and TRBJ2-6; no reliable D call. The CDR3 spans 14 residues. V was cut by 4 bases and J by 0 bases, with 4 bases left in between. Germline-derived CDR1 and CDR2 are SGHTA and FQGTGA. The CDR3: CASSSFSGANVLTF. In DNA form, the CDR3 reads TGTGCCAGCAGCTCGTTCTCTGGGGCCAACGTCCTGACTTTC. The whole variable domain, remainder taken from reference TRBV7-3 and TRBJ2-6, is GAGVSQTPSNKVTEKGKYVELRCDPISGHTALYWYRQSLGQGPEFLIYFQGTGAADDSGLPNDRFFAVRPEGSVSTLKIQRTERGDSAVYLCASSSFSGANVLTFGAGSRLTVL.

This clonotype was seen many times. The chain employs TRBV6-2 or TRBV6-3 and TRBJ2-7; D may be TRBD1 (6 bases). Germline lookup yields CDR1 MNHEY and CDR2 SVGEGT. V was shortened by 5 bases and J by 4 bases, with 12 bases between the two germline ends. The length of the CDR3 is 13 residues. Written as DNA, the CDR3 is TGTGCCAGCAGTCCGGACAGAGTATACGAGCAGTACTTC. It is translated as CASSPDRVYEQYF.

This clonotype was detected ten times or more. V is TRBV9 and J is TRBJ1-2; 8 bases are shared with TRBD1. V trimming: 4 bases; J trimming: 3 bases; junction bases outside the gene matches: 8. Germline V CDR1 and CDR2: SGDLS, YYNGEE. CDR3 length: 15 residues. The CDR3 DNA is TGTGCCAGCAGCCGACAGGGGACCTGGGACTATGGCTACACCTTC. Its translation: CASSRQGTWDYGYTF.

The table lists this clonotype with many counts. J is TRBJ1-6 and V is TRBV6-5; D is uncertain. With 0 bases removed from V and 5 bases from J, the gap between germline ends came to 11 bases. Germline V CDR1 and CDR2: MNHEY, SVGAGI. The CDR3 loop spans 16 amino acids. The CDR3 spells CASSYSVHEDNSPLHF. DNA for the CDR3: TGTGCCAGCAGTTACTCGGTCCACGAAGATAATTCACCCCTCCACTTT.

This clonotype is medium-sized within its sample. The V gene is TRBV12-3 or TRBV12-4, the J gene TRBJ1-1; D remains ambiguous. With 6 bases removed from V and 6 bases from J, the gap between germline ends came to 29 bases. This CDR3 has 18 residues. CDR3 in amino acids: CASRDTGEGTLAEAEAFF. The DNA for the CDR3 is TGTGCCAGCAGGGATACGGGCGAAGGAACACTGGCGGAGGCTGAAGCTTTCTTT.

This clonotype has a count of ten or more. The chain joins TRBV19 to TRBJ1-2; TRBD1 might be the D (5 bases). V was pared by 4 bases and J by 6 bases, with 18 bases between. The CDR3 is 15 residues long. CDR1 is LNHDA and CDR2 is SQIVND in the germline V gene (reference sequence). The CDR3 reads CASSTRSGTLDGYTF. DNA of the CDR3: TGTGCCAGTAGTACAAGGTCGGGGACCCTGGATGGCTACACCTTC.

The chain joins TRBV12-3 or TRBV12-4 to TRBJ2-6; the D gene could be TRBD1 or TRBD2 (5 bases each). The CDR3 runs 15 residues. The germline V and J ends were trimmed by 7 bases and 3 bases, with 13 bases remaining between them. The CDR3 DNA reads TGTGCCAGCACCCAATGGGGGAATGGGGCCAACGTCCTGACTTTC. It specifies CASTQWGNGANVLTF.

The count of this clonotype is one. V and J are TRBV6-2 or TRBV6-3 and TRBJ2-2; tentatively, D is TRBD1 or TRBD2 (5 bases each). Germline CDR1 and CDR2: MNHEY and SVGEGT. Trimming took off 4 bases at V and 7 bases at J, with 13 bases between the two ends. The CDR3 extends over 14 amino acids. The CDR3 is CASSFGTLNGELFF. CDR3 sequence (DNA): TGTGCCAGCAGTTTTGGGACCTTAAACGGGGAGCTGTTTTTT.

This clonotype was seen repeatedly, ten times or more. The chain's CDR3 is CASSEAFLAGTGELFF. The CDR3 DNA follows: TGTGCCAGCAGTGAAGCGTTCCTAGCGGGAACCGGGGAGCTGTTTTTT. The gene calls are TRBV6-1 and TRBJ2-2; 9 nucleotides line up with TRBD2. The CDR3 contains 16 residues. From germline, CDR1 is MNHNS and CDR2 SASEGT. Trimming took 0 bases from V and 5 from J; bases not matched to a gene: 4.

This clonotype was seen repeatedly, ten times or more. The rearrangement links TRBV20-1 to TRBJ2-2; 8 nucleotides line up with TRBD2. The CDR3 is 18 residues long. Germline V gives CDR1 DFQATT, CDR2 SNEGSKA (reference sequence). Unmatched junction bases numbered 12, after V lost 3 bases and J lost 0 bases. CDR3 protein: CSARPTGGPSTNTGELFF. For the CDR3, the DNA is TGCAGTGCTAGGCCGACGGGGGGGCCCTCCACGAACACCGGGGAGCTGTTTTTT.

The chain links TRBV15 to TRBJ2-7, with 7 bases that match TRBD2. Germline values: CDR1 LNHNV, CDR2 YYDKDF (reference sequence). The CDR3 totals 16 residues. The trim removed 3 bases at V and 3 bases at J, leaving 11 bases unmatched. The CDR3 DNA sequence: TGTGCCACCAGCAGCCAAGGGAGGGGCCTACTCTACGAGCAGTACTTC. It translates to CATSSQGRGLLYEQYF.

This clonotype has at least ten counts. The V and J genes are TRBV27 and TRBJ1-5; 7 positions match TRBD1. The V and J ends lost 3 bases and 6 bases, in that order; junction bases with no gene match: 5. Germline CDR1 and CDR2: MNHEY and SMNVEV (reference sequence). CDR3 length: 14 residues. The CDR3 region is CASSFEGGGQPQHF. The DNA of the CDR3 is TGTGCCAGCAGTTTCGAAGGGGGCGGTCAGCCCCAGCATTTT.

This clonotype was recorded at least ten times. This rearrangement joins TRBV5-1 to TRBJ1-6, with D possibly being TRBD1 (5 bases). The CDR3 consists of 14 residues. V lost 0 bases, J lost 14 bases, and 15 bases lay in between. Germline-derived CDR1 and CDR2 are SGHRS and YFSETQ. The CDR3 is CASSLGSLTGTLHF. CDR3 bases: TGCGCCAGCAGCTTGGGCAGCCTAACAGGTACCCTCCACTTT.

This clonotype was seen repeatedly, ten times or more. This chain joins TRBV2 and TRBJ1-1; perhaps TRBD1 as D (5 bases). Trimming cost V 3 bases and J 4 bases, with 15 bases left between them. Germline loops: CDR1 SNHLY, CDR2 FYNNEI. This CDR3 has 15 amino acids. CDR3 DNA: TGTGCCAGCAGTGATTTCCGGGGCCAAGGCACTGAAGCTTTCTTT. Its translation is CASSDFRGQGTEAFF.

Ten or more counts support this clonotype. This rearrangement joins TRBV30 to TRBJ1-1, with a possible D match to TRBD1 (5 bases). Germline values: CDR1 GTSNPN, CDR2 SVGIG (reference sequence). The CDR3 is 13 residues long. V was clipped by 8 bases and J by 7 bases, with 20 bases between them. Here the CDR3 reads CARELGTAGEAFF. The CDR3, as DNA: TGTGCCCGAGAACTTGGGACGGCGGGTGAAGCTTTCTTT.